The text below deals with one TCR beta chain. A mixed TRB-A/B primer pool amplified rearranged TRB by multiplex touch-down PCR. TCRdb re-called the multiplex PCR reads with MiXCR, one entry per CDR3 protein. The data show fewer than 4,500 distinct CDR3 sequences, 40% seen once. The CDR3 has 13 amino acids. Germline V gene data show CDR1 as DFQATT and CDR2 as SNEGSKA (reference sequence). J was trimmed by 6 bases and V by 5 bases; bases with no gene match: 6. This sample was taken from a study of T cell repertoires in aging, cancer and after chemotherapy. TCR beta rearrangements were amplified from peripheral blood genomic DNA.

Sequenced: blood. This TCR was sampled from a human donor with a solid tumor. The chain combines TRBV20-1 with TRBJ1-4; TRBD1 agrees at 7 bases. Here the CDR3 reads CSAREGADEKLFF. For the CDR3, the DNA is TGCAGTGCTCGGGAGGGGGCGGATGAAAAACTGTTTTTT.